The table lists the clone carrying this TCR beta chain with many counts. A much bigger clone sits one base away, suggesting this may be a read error. This sample stems from a study of breast tumors, draining lymph nodes, adjacent tissues. Via MiXCR, TCRdb re-called the multiplex PCR reads, giving one row per CDR3 protein. The sample includes 200,000 to 250,000 distinct CDR3 sequences, less than 45% seen only once; the top ten take approximately 3.6%. Trimming cost V 3 bases and J 6 bases; bases outside gene matches: 11. The CDR3 extends over 14 amino acids. CDR1 is DFQATT and CDR2 is SNEGSKA in the germline V gene (reference sequence). Samples came from axillary lymph nodes draining the breast cancer.

Sequenced input: axillary lymph node tissue. The chain carries TRBV20-1 and TRBJ2-7; 7 bases agree with TRBD1. This TCR came from a female donor with breast cancer. Some clones in this sample may be carry-over from other donors' samples. The CDR3 loop is CSASTPTGNSEQYF. The CDR3 DNA reads TGCAGTGCTAGCACTCCGACAGGGAACTCCGAGCAGTACTTC.